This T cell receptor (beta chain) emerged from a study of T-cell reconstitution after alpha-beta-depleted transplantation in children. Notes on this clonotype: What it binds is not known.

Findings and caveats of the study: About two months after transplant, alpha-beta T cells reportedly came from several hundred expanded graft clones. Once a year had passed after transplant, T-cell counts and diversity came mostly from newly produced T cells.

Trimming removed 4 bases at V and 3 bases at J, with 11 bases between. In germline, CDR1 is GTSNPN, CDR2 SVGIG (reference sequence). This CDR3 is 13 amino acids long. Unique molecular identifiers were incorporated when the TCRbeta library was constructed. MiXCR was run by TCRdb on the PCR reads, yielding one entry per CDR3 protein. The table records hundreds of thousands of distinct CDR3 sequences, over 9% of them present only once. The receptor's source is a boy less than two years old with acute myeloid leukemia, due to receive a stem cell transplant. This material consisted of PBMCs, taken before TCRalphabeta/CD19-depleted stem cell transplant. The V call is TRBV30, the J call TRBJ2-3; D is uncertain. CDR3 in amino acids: CAWNSVRTDTQYF. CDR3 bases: TGTGCCTGGAACTCGGTCAGGACAGATACGCAGTATTTT. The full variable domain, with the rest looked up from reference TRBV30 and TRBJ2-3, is SQTIHQWPATLVQPVGSPLSLECTVEGTSNPNLYWYRQAAGRGLQLLFYSVGIGQISSEVPQNLSASRPQDRQFILSSKKLLLSDSGFYLCAWNSVRTDTQYFGPGTRLTVL.